Shown below are 26 T cell receptor beta chains from a single sample sequenced in a study of T cells after yellow fever vaccination. From the 5' RACE reads, TCRdb called clonotypes with MiXCR, one entry per CDR3 protein. Of around 400,000 distinct CDR3 sequences in the sample, 11% were seen once. The source material was PBMCs, sampled on the day of the first yellow fever vaccination. The source is a man younger than 35 who received the YFV17D yellow fever vaccine.

This clonotype has only a few counts. J is TRBJ2-3 and V is TRBV14; D gene unclear. The CDR3 sequence is 14 residues long. Trimming pared 3 bases from V and 6 bases from J, leaving 13 bases between. Germline values: CDR1 SGHDN, CDR2 FVKESK. This CDR3 reads CASSQRLGPDTQYF. The DNA for the CDR3 is TGTGCCAGCAGCCAGAGACTGGGTCCGGATACGCAGTATTTT. The whole variable domain, remainder taken from reference TRBV14 and TRBJ2-3, is EAGVTQFPSHSVIEKGQTVTLRCDPISGHDNLYWYRRVMGKEIKFLLHFVKESKQDESGMPNNRFLAERTGGTYSTLKVQPAELEDSGVYFCASSQRLGPDTQYFGPGTRLTVL.

This chain's CDR3 is CASSVNRGQYNEQFF. The CDR3 DNA reads as TGTGCCAGCAGTGTCAACAGGGGGCAATACAATGAGCAGTTCTTC. The chain employs TRBV2 and TRBJ2-1; TRBD1 matches 9 bases. Germline loops: CDR1 SNHLY, CDR2 FYNNEI. With 4 bases clipped from V and 4 bases from J, the junction kept 5 bases outside the gene matches. This CDR3 spans 15 amino acids. Full variable domain (rest looked up from reference TRBV2 and TRBJ2-1): EPEVTQTPSHQVTQMGQEVILRCVPISNHLYFYWYRQILGQKVEFLVSFYNNEISEKSEIFDDQFSVERPDGSNFTLKIRSTKLEDSAMYFCASSVNRGQYNEQFFGPGTRLTVL.

The chain employs TRBV2 and TRBJ1-1; D may be TRBD1 (6 bases). CDR3 length: 14 residues. Germline V gene sequence: CDR1 SNHLY, CDR2 FYNNEI. V dropped 5 bases and J dropped 3 bases, with 13 bases sitting between them. CDR3 residues: CASSSQGTDTEAFF. CDR3 bases: TGTGCCAGCAGTTCACAGGGTACGGACACTGAAGCTTTCTTT. The variable domain in full, completed from reference TRBV2 and TRBJ1-1, reads EPEVTQTPSHQVTQMGQEVILRCVPISNHLYFYWYRQILGQKVEFLVSFYNNEISEKSEIFDDQFSVERPDGSNFTLKIRSTKLEDSAMYFCASSSQGTDTEAFFGQGTRLTVV.

This clonotype has more than one count but fewer than ten. The chain is built from TRBV5-1 and TRBJ2-1; weak D call: TRBD2 (6 bases). The CDR3 loop spans 13 amino acids. V was pared by 5 bases and J by 8 bases, with 14 bases between. From germline, CDR1 is SGHRS and CDR2 YFSETQ. In nucleotides, the CDR3 is TGCGCCAGCAGACTTTACGGGGGAGATGAGCAGTTCTTC. Translation: CASRLYGGDEQFF.

This clonotype has ten or more counts. This sequence joins TRBV7-9 and TRBJ1-1; the D gene is possibly TRBD1 (6 bases). Germline values: CDR1 SEHNR, CDR2 FQNEAQ (reference sequence). V was pared by 5 bases and J by 5 bases, with 12 bases between. The CDR3 loop spans 13 amino acids. In nucleotides, the CDR3 is TGTGCCAGCAGCCCGAACAGGGATACTGAAGCTTTCTTT. This translates into CASSPNRDTEAFF.

The chain employs TRBV5-1 and TRBJ2-1; possible D gene TRBD2, 5 bases. This CDR3 comprises 18 residues. V lost 3 bases to trimming and J lost 1 base, with 20 bases between them. Germline CDR1 reads SGHRS; CDR2 reads YFSETQ. CDR3 sequence reads: CASSSTGLRFRSYNEQFF. For the CDR3, the DNA is TGCGCCAGCAGCTCTACCGGACTTCGATTTAGGTCCTACAATGAGCAGTTCTTC.

This clonotype was observed at least ten times. This chain connects TRBV12-3 or TRBV12-4 to TRBJ2-3, with D perhaps TRBD1 or TRBD2 (6 bases each). The germline V and J ends were trimmed by 7 bases and 1 base, with 12 bases remaining between them. CDR3 length: 14 residues. The CDR3 DNA reads as TGTGCCAGCACCTTGGGGGGCCGCACAGATACGCAGTATTTT. Its protein product is CASTLGGRTDTQYF.

The chain joins TRBV5-5 to TRBJ1-4, with TRBD1 identical over 9 bases. The CDR3 length is 14 residues. Germline V gene sequence: CDR1 SGHKS, CDR2 YYEKEE (reference sequence). J lost 11 bases, V lost 4 bases, and 9 bases had no gene match. The CDR3 DNA sequence: TGTGCCAGCAGCCAGGGACAGGGTGAACCCAAACTGTTTTTT. This sequence encodes CASSQGQGEPKLFF.

This clonotype was observed a few times. The CDR3 loop is CASSLDGTSNRELFF. DNA of the CDR3: TGTGCCAGCAGCTTAGACGGGACCTCGAATAGGGAGCTGTTTTTT. This chain links TRBV7-9 with TRBJ2-2; D may be TRBD1 or TRBD2 (5 bases each). Germline-derived CDR1 and CDR2 are SEHNR and FQNEAQ (reference sequence). The CDR3 consists of 15 residues. The V gene lost 1 base and the J gene lost 9 bases, with 15 bases spanning the gap.

Only a few counts were recorded for this clonotype. V is TRBV18 and J is TRBJ1-6; maybe TRBD1 (5 bases). Trimming removed 2 bases at V and 7 bases at J, with 6 bases between. CDR1 and CDR2 (germline): KGHSH, LQKENI. The CDR3 loop spans 13 amino acids. The CDR3 region has the DNA TGTGCCAGCTCACCAGGGGCCAATTCACCCCTCCACTTT. As protein: CASSPGANSPLHF. Filled out from reference TRBV18 and TRBJ1-6, the complete variable domain reads NAGVMQNPRHLVRRRGQEARLRCSPMKGHSHVYWYRQLPEEGLKFMVYLQKENIIDESGMPKERFSAEFPKEGPSILRIQQVVRGDSAAYFCASSPGANSPLHFGNGTRLTVT.

This clonotype was seen only a few times. This chain connects TRBV7-9 to TRBJ2-2; D tentatively fits TRBD1 or TRBD2 (5 bases each). CDR3 length: 16 amino acids. CDR1 and CDR2 (germline): SEHNR, FQNEAQ (reference sequence). V lost 7 bases, J lost 1 base, and 16 bases lay in between. The CDR3 nucleotides read TGTGCCAGCATCGAGGGGCAGGGAAAGAACACCGGGGAGCTGTTTTTT. Its translation is CASIEGQGKNTGELFF.

This clonotype appeared many times. The chain combines TRBV4-3 with TRBJ2-2, with D possibly being TRBD2 (5 bases). Trimming removed 1 base from V and 2 bases from J, with 11 bases in between. Germline values: CDR1 LGHNA, CDR2 YSLEER. The CDR3 spans 16 residues. The CDR3: CASSQGSSLNTGELFF. Written as DNA, the CDR3 is TGCGCCAGCAGCCAAGGGTCTAGCCTAAACACCGGGGAGCTGTTTTTT.

This clonotype occurred a few times. The CDR3 coding sequence is TGTGCCACGGAGCGGACGGTCACTAATGAAAAACTGTTTTTT. Protein product: CATERTVTNEKLFF. This sequence joins TRBV7-9 and TRBJ1-4; D is ambiguous. Trimming stripped 10 bases from V and 2 bases from J, with 14 bases between. This CDR3 contains 14 residues. Germline V gives CDR1 SEHNR, CDR2 FQNEAQ (reference sequence).

This clonotype was seen only a few times. The chain carries TRBV15 and TRBJ2-2; TRBD1 matches at 10 bases. V lost 1 base to trimming and J lost 3 bases; unmatched junction nucleotides: 5. The germline gives CDR1 LNHNV, CDR2 YYDKDF (reference sequence). CDR3 length: 17 amino acids. The CDR3 reads CATSRGGTGVYTGELFF. CDR3 nucleotide sequence: TGTGCCACCAGCAGAGGAGGGACAGGGGTTTACACCGGGGAGCTGTTTTTT.

The sample holds a few counts of this clonotype. The rearrangement links TRBV4-3 to TRBJ2-1, with D perhaps matching TRBD2 (6 bases). CDR1 and CDR2 (germline): LGHNA, YSLEER. CDR3 size: 14 residues. V lost 0 bases, J lost 9 bases, and 12 bases lay in between. The DNA for the CDR3 is TGCGCCAGCAGCCAAGACGGGGGTAGGAGTGAGCAGTTCTTC. Translation: CASSQDGGRSEQFF.

This clonotype turned up a few times. The V call is TRBV7-9, the J call TRBJ1-4; D is uncertain. V lost 0 bases, J lost 7 bases, and 12 bases lay in between. The CDR3 is made up of 15 amino acids. Germline assignment: CDR1 SEHNR and CDR2 FQNEAQ (reference sequence). The CDR3 loop is CASSLAESAGEKLFF. CDR3 nucleotide sequence: TGTGCCAGCAGCTTAGCGGAGTCGGCGGGTGAAAAACTGTTTTTT.

This clonotype was recorded a few times. The rearrangement joins TRBV4-1 to TRBJ1-1; no clear D. Per germline, CDR1 MGHRA and CDR2 YSYEKL. The CDR3 has 12 residues. V was pared by 0 bases and J by 11 bases, with 10 bases between. The CDR3 DNA reads as TGCGCCAGCAGCCAAGAATCGGGGAGGGCTTTCTTT. Amino acids: CASSQESGRAFF.

This chain links TRBV5-4 with TRBJ1-1, with D unclear. The germline V gene has CDR1 SGHNT and CDR2 YYREEE (reference sequence). The CDR3 sequence is 14 residues long. Trimming removed 1 base at V and 0 bases at J, with 7 bases between. The CDR3 DNA follows: TGTGCCAGCAGCTTGCTCCTGGTGAACACTGAAGCTTTCTTT. It translates to CASSLLLVNTEAFF.

The rearrangement joins TRBV5-1 to TRBJ2-7; 11 bases align to TRBD2. Trimming cost V 4 bases and J 0 bases; bases outside gene matches: 6. CDR3 size: 16 residues. The germline CDR1 and CDR2 sequences are SGHRS and YFSETQ. The CDR3, as DNA: TGCGCCAGCAGCCCGGCGGGACTAGCGGTCTCCTACGAGCAGTACTTC. Its translation is CASSPAGLAVSYEQYF.

This clonotype was seen a few times. CDR3 amino acids: CASSRGNIQYF. Here the CDR3 DNA reads TGTGCCAGCAGCCGGGGAAACATTCAGTACTTC. V usage is TRBV5-6 and J usage is TRBJ2-4, with D perhaps TRBD2 (5 bases). Per the germline V gene, CDR1 is SGHDT and CDR2 is YYEEEE. V was pared by 4 bases and J by 6 bases, with 5 bases between. The CDR3 runs 11 residues.

A few counts support this clonotype. The rearrangement links TRBV5-6 to TRBJ1-1, with 7 positions matching TRBD1. The CDR3 loop spans 14 amino acids. V lost 1 base to trimming and J lost 3 bases; unmatched junction nucleotides: 3. Germline assignment: CDR1 SGHDT and CDR2 YYEEEE. CDR3 in amino acids: CASSLRQGDTEAFF. CDR3 coding DNA: TGTGCCAGCAGCTTGCGACAGGGTGACACTGAAGCTTTCTTT.

This clonotype was seen more than once but under ten times. Here the CDR3 reads CASSSDGYREYF. The CDR3 DNA follows: TGTGCCAGCAGCTCCGACGGTTATAGAGAGTACTTC. This chain links TRBV5-4 with TRBJ2-7; D not resolved. V was clipped by 3 bases and J by 11 bases, with 15 bases between them. Germline V gives CDR1 SGHNT, CDR2 YYREEE (reference sequence). CDR3 length equals 12 residues. Complete variable domain (other parts from reference TRBV5-4 and TRBJ2-7): ETGVTQSPTHLIKTRGQQVTLRCSSQSGHNTVSWYQQALGQGPQFIFQYYREEENGRGNFPPRFSGLQFPNYSSELNVNALELDDSALYLCASSSDGYREYFGPGTRLTVT.

This clonotype came up a few times. The chain employs TRBV4-2 and TRBJ2-1, with TRBD1 identical over 8 bases. The junction had 8 bases not matched to a gene; V was cut back by 4 bases and J by 6 bases. CDR1 and CDR2 (germline): LGHNA, YNFKEQ. This CDR3 region has 15 residues. Here the CDR3 DNA reads TGTGCCAGCAGCCCTTTAGGGGACAGGTCCAATGAGCAGTTCTTC. It codes for CASSPLGDRSNEQFF.

The chain joins TRBV7-9 to TRBJ2-3, with D hard to call. Germline CDR1 and CDR2: SEHNR and FQNEAQ (reference sequence). V was clipped by 1 base and J by 0 bases, with 8 bases between them. CDR3 length equals 15 residues. DNA of the CDR3: TGTGCCAGCAGCTTAGATTGGGGAAGCACAGATACGCAGTATTTT. This translates into CASSLDWGSTDTQYF.

The V and J genes are TRBV5-1 and TRBJ1-4, with D hard to call. Germline V gives CDR1 SGHRS, CDR2 YFSETQ. The CDR3 spans 14 residues. V was clipped by 3 bases and J by 3 bases, with 9 bases between them. The CDR3 spells CASSSLRPNEKLFF. CDR3 DNA sequence: TGCGCCAGCAGCTCCCTCCGCCCTAATGAAAAACTGTTTTTT. Full variable domain (missing parts from reference TRBV5-1 and TRBJ1-4): KAGVTQTPRYLIKTRGQQVTLSCSPISGHRSVSWYQQTPGQGLQFLFEYFSETQRNKGNFPGRFSGRQFSNSRSEMNVSTLELGDSALYLCASSSLRPNEKLFFGSGTQLSVL.

The sample holds many counts of this clonotype. V usage is TRBV5-1 and J usage is TRBJ2-7; 8 bases match TRBD2. The ends lost 6 bases at V and 3 bases at J; junction bases unmatched: 8. The CDR3 totals 14 residues. Germline values: CDR1 SGHRS, CDR2 YFSETQ. CDR3 nucleotide sequence: TGCGCCAGCACTATCAGCGGGGGCCGCTACGAGCAGTACGTC. Translation gives CASTISGGRYEQYV.